This T cell receptor (beta chain) was recorded in a study of cytotoxic CD8 clonotypes in ibrutinib-treated CLL. Comment on this clone: Its cognate antigen is unknown.

Findings and caveats of the study: At the start, clonality exceeded age-matched healthy donors and followed circulating CD8+ T-cell counts.

Germline V gene lookup returns CDR1 MDHEN and CDR2 SYDVKM. V lost 8 bases and J 4 bases, leaving 18 bases between the germline ends. This CDR3 has 14 residues. Produced via immunoSEQ multiplex PCR; TCRdb's table is partial and in-frame only. The table lists more than 110,000 clones, under 95% of them singletons, with about a tenth in the top ten. This TCR was sampled from a human donor with chronic lymphocytic leukemia. The material sequenced was PBMCs, taken after 12 months of ibrutinib treatment. The chain couples TRBV28 to TRBJ2-7, with D maybe TRBD2 (6 bases). CDR3 sequence reads: CASDTASASYEQYF. In DNA form, the CDR3 reads TGTGCCAGCGATACCGCTAGCGCATCGTACGAGCAGTACTTC.